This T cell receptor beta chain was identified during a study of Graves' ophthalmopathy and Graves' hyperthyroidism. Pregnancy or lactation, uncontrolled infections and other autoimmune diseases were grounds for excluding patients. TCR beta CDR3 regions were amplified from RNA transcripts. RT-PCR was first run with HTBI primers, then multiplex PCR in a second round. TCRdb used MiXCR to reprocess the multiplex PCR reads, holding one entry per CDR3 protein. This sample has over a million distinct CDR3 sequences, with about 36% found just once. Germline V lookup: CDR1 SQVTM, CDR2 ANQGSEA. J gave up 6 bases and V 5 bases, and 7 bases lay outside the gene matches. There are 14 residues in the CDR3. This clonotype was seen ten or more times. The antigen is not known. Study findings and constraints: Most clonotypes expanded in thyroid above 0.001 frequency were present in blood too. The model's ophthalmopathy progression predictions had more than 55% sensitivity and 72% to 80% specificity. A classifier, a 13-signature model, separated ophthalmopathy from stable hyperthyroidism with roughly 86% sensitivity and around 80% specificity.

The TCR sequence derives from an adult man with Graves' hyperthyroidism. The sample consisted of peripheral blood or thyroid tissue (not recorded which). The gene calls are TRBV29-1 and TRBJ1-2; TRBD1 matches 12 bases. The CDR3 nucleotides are TGCAGCGTTACAGGGACAGGGGGCACCGATGGCTACACCTTC. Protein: CSVTGTGGTDGYTF.